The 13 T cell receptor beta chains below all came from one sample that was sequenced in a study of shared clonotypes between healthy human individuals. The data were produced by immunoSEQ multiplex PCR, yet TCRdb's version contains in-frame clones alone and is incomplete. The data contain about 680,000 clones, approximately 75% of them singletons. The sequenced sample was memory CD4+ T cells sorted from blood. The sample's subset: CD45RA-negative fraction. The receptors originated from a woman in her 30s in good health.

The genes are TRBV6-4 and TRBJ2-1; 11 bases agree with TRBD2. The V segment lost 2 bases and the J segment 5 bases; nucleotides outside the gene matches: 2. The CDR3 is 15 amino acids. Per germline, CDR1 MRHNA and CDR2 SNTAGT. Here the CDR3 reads CASSDGLAGNNEQFF. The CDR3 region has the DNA TGTGCCAGCAGTGACGGACTAGCGGGCAACAATGAGCAGTTCTTC.

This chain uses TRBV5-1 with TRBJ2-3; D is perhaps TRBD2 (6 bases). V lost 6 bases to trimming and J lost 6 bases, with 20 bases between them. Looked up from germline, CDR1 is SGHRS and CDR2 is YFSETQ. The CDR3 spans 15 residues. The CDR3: CASTLLVAEGDTQYF. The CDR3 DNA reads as TGCGCCAGCACCCTCCTGGTAGCGGAGGGGGATACGCAGTATTTT.

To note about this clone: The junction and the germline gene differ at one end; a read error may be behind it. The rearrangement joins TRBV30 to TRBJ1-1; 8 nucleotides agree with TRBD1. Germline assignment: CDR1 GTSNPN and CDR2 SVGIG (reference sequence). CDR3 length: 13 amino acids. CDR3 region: CVWEHGQGLVAFF. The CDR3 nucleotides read TGTGTCTGGGAACACGGACAGGGTTTGGTAGCTTTCTTT.

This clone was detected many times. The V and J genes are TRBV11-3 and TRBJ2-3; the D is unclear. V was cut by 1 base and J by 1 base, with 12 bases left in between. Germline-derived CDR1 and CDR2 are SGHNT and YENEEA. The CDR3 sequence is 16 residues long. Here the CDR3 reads CASSLGFAPGTDTQYF. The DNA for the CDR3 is TGTGCCAGCAGCTTAGGATTCGCGCCTGGCACAGATACGCAGTATTTT.

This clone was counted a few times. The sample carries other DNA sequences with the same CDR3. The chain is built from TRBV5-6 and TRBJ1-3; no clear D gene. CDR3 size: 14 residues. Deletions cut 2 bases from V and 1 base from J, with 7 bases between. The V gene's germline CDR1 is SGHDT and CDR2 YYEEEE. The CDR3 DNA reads TGTGCCAGCAGCTTTTCGGGGTCTGGAAACACCATATATTTT. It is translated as CASSFSGSGNTIYF. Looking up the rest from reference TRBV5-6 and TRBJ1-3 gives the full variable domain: DAGVTQSPTHLIKTRGQQVTLRCSPKSGHDTVSWYQQALGQGPQFIFQYYEEEERQRGNFPDRFSGHQFPNYSSELNVNALLLGDSALYLCASSFSGSGNTIYFGEGSWLTVV.

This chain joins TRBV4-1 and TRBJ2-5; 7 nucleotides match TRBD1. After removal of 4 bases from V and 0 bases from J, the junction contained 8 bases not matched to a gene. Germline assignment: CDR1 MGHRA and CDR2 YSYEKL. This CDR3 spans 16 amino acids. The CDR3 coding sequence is TGCGCCAGCAGCCCTCTGGGACAGCGCCACCAAGAGACCCAGTACTTC. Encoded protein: CASSPLGQRHQETQYF.

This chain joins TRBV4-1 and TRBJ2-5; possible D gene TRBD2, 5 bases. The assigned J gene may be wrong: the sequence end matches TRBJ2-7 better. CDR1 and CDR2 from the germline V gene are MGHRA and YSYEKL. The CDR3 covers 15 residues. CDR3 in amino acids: CASSPSGLSSYEQYF. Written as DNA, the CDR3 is TGCGCCAGCAGCCCCAGCGGACTCTCCTCCTACGAGCAGTACTTC.

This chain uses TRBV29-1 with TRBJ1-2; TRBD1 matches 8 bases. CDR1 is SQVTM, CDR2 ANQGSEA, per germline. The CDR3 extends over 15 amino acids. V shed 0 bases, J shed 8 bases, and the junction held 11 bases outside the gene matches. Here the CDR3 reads CSVEDEGTGKRGYTF. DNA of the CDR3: TGCAGCGTTGAAGATGAGGGGACAGGAAAGCGAGGCTACACCTTC. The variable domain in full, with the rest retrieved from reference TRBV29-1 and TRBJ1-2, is SAVISQKPSRDICQRGTSLTIQCQVDSQVTMMFWYRQQPGQSLTLIATANQGSEATYESGFVIDKFPISRPNLTFSTLTVSNMSPEDSSIYLCSVEDEGTGKRGYTFGSGTRLTVV.

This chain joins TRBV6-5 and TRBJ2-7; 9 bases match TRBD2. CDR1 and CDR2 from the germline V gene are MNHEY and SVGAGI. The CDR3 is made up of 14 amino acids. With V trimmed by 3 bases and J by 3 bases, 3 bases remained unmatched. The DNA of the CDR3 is TGTGCCAGCAGTTATGCGGGAGGGGACTACGAGCAGTACTTC. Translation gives CASSYAGGDYEQYF.

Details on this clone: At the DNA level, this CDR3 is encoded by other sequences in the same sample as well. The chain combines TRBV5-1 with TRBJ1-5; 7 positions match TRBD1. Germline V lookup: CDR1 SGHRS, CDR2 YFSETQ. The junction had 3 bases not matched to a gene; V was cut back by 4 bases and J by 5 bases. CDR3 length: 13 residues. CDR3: CASSPDRDQPQHF. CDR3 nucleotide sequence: TGCGCCAGCAGCCCCGACAGGGATCAGCCCCAGCATTTT.

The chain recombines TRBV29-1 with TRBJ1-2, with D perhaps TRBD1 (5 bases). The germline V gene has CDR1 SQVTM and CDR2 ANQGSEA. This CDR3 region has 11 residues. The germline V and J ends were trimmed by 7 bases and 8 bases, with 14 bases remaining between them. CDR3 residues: CSALVGGGYTF. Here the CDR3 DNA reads TGCAGCGCCTTGGTCGGGGGGGGCTACACCTTC.

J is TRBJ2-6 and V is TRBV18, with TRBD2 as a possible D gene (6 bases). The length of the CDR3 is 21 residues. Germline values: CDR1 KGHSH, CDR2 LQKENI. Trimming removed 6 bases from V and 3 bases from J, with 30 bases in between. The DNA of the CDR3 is TGTGCCAGCTCGTCCCTCATCGGGGGAACTCCAGCCCTGGGTGGGGCCAACGTCCTGACTTTC. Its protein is CASSSLIGGTPALGGANVLTF.

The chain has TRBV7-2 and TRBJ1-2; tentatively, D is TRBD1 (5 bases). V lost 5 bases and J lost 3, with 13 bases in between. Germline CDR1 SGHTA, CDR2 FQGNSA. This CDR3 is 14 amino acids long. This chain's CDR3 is CASSTTGVYYGYTF. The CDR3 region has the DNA TGTGCCAGCAGCACGACGGGGGTTTACTATGGCTACACCTTC.